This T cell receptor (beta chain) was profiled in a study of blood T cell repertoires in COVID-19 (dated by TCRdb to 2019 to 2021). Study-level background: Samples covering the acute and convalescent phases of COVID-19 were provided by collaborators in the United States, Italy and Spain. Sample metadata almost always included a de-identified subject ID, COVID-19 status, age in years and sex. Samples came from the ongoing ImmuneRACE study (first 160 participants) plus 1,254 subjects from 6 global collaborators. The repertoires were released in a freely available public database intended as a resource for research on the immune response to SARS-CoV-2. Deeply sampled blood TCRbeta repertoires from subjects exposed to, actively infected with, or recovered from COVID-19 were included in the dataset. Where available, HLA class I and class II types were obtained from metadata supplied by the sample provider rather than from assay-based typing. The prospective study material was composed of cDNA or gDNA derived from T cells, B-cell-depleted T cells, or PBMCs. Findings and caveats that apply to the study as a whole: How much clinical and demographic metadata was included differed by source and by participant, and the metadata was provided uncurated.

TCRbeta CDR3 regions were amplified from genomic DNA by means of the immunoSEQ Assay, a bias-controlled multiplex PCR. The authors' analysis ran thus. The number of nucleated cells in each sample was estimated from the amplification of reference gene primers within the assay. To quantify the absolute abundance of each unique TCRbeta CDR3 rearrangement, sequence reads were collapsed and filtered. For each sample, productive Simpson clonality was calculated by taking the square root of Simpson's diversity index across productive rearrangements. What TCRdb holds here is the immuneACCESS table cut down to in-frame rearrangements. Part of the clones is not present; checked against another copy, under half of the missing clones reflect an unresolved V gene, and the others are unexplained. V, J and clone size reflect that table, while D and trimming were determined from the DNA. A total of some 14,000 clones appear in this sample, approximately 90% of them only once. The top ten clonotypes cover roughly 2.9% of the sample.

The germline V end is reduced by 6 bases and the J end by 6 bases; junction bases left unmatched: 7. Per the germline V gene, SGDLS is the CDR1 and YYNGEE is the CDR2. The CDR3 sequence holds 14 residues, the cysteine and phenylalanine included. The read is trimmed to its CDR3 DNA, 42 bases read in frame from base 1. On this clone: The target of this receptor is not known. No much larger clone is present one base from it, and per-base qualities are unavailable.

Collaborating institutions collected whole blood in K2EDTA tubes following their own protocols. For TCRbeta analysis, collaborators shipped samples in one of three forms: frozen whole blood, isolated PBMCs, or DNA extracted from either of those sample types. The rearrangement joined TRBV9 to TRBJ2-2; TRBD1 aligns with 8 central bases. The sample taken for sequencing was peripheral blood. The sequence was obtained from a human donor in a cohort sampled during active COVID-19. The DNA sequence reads TGTGCCAGCACCGACAGGGGAATGGCCGGGGAGCTGTTTTTT. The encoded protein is CASTDRGMAGELFF. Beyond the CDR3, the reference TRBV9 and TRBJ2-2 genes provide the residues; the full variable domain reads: DSGVTQTPKHLITATGQRVTLRCSPRSGDLSVYWYQQSLDQGLQFLIQYYNGEERAKGNILERFSAQQFPDLHSELNLSSLELGDSALYFCASTDRGMAGELFFGEGSRLTVL.